What follows describes a single T cell receptor beta chain. The antigen is unknown. Sequenced by immunoSEQ multiplex PCR; TCRdb stores in-frame clones only, minus some. This table has 90,000 to 110,000 clones, less than 90% appearing once. The CDR3 extends over 14 amino acids. The germline V and J ends were trimmed by 5 bases and 5 bases, with 15 bases remaining between them. CDR1 and CDR2 from the germline V gene are SNHLY and FYNNEI. This specimen belongs to a study of identifying expanded T cells in peripheral blood. Collection occurred without any documented infections or immune events in donors. Study conclusions and caveats: Roughly 2-week clone count variance significantly increased as total template count grew. Technical replicates showed roughly 1.2 changed clones; about two weeks 15 to 20; four weeks 19.

The chain recombines TRBV2 with TRBJ2-5, with a weak D call TRBD2 (5 bases). This clonotype originated in a person between 18 and 70 years old in good health. Sequenced input: blood. CDR3 coding DNA: TGTGCCAGCAGTCCGGGGTTACTAGGGGAGACCCAGTACTTC. This gives the protein CASSPGLLGETQYF.